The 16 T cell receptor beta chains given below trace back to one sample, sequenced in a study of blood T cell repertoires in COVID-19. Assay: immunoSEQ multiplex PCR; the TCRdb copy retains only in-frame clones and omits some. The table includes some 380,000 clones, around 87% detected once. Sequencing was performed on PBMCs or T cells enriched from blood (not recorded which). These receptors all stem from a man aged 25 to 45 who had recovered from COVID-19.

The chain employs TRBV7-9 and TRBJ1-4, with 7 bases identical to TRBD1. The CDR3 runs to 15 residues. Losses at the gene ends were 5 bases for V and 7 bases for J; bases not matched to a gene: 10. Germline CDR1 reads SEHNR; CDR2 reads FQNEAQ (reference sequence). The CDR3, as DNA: TGTGCCAGCAGCACAAGCAGGGGGTTGGGTGAAAAACTGTTTTTT. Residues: CASSTSRGLGEKLFF. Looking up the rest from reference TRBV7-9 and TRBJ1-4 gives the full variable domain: DTGVSQNPRHKITKRGQNVTFRCDPISEHNRLYWYRQTLGQGPEFLTYFQNEAQLEKSRLLSDRFSAERPKGSFSTLEIQRTEQGDSAMYLCASSTSRGLGEKLFFGSGTQLSVL.

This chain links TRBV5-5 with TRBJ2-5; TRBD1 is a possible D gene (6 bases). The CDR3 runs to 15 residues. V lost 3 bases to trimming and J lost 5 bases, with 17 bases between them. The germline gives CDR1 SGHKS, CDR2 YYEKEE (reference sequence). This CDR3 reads CASSYITGFGETQYF. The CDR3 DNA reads TGTGCCAGCAGCTATATCACAGGGTTCGGGGAGACCCAGTACTTC.

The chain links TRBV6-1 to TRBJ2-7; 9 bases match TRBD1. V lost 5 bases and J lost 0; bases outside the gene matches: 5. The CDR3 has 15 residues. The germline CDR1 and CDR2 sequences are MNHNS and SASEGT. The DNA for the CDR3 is TGTGCCAGCAGTAAGACAGGGGGAATCTCCTACGAGCAGTACTTC. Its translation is CASSKTGGISYEQYF.

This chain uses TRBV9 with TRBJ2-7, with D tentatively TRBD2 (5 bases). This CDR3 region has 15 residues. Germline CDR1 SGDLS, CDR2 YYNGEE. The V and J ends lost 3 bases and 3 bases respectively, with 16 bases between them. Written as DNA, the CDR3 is TGTGCCAGCAGCGGAGACCCGGGAACCGGCTACGAGCAGTACTTC. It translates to CASSGDPGTGYEQYF.

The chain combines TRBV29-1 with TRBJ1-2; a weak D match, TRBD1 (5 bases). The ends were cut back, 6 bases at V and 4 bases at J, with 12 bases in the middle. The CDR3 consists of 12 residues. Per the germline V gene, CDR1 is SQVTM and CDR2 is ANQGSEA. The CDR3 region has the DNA TGCAGCGTCAATCAGGGCGCCTATGGCTACACCTTC. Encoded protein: CSVNQGAYGYTF.

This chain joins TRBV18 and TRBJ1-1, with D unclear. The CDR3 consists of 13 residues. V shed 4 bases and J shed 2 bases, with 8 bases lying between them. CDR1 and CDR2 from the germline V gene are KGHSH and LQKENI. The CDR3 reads CASSHDSNTEAFF. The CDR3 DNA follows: TGTGCCAGCTCACACGACTCCAACACTGAAGCTTTCTTT.

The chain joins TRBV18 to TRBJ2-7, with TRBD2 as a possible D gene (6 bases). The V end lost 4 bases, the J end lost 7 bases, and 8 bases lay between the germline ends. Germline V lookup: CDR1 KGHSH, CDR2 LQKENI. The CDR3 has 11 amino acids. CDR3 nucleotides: TGTGCCAGCTCACAGGGACTGGAGCAGTACTTC. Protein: CASSQGLEQYF.

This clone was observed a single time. The CDR3: CASSLDRTFSYEQYF. The CDR3 DNA sequence: TGTGCCAGCAGCTTAGACCGAACATTCTCCTACGAGCAGTACTTC. This chain links TRBV7-8 with TRBJ2-7; D unresolved. This CDR3 is built from 15 residues. Trimming left V 1 base short and J 0 bases short, with 10 bases between. Germline CDR1 is SGHVS and CDR2 is FQNEAQ.

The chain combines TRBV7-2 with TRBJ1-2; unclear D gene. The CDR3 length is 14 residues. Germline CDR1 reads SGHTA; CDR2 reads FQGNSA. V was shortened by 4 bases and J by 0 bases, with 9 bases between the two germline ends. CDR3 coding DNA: TGTGCCAGCAGCTCCGGGGTAGCTAACTATGGCTACACCTTC. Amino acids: CASSSGVANYGYTF. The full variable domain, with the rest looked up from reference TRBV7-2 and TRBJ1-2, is GAGVSQSPSNKVTEKGKDVELRCDPISGHTALYWYRQSLGQGLEFLIYFQGNSAPDKSGLPSDRFSAERTGGSVSTLTIQRTQQEDSAVYLCASSSGVANYGYTFGSGTRLTVV.

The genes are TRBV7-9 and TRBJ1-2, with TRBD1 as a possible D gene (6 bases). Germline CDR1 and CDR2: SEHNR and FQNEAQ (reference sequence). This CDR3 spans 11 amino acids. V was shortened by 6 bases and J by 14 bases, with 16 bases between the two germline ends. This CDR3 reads CASSRDTGFTF. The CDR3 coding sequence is TGTGCCAGCAGTCGGGACACCGGATTTACCTTC.

The CDR3 DNA reads as TGCGCCAGCAGCCCCGCCGGGGACATCTCCTACGAGCAGTACTTC. Amino acid sequence: CASSPAGDISYEQYF. The rearrangement joins TRBV5-1 to TRBJ2-7, with a tentative D call TRBD1 (6 bases). CDR3 size: 15 residues. Trimming left V 4 bases short and J 0 bases short, with 14 bases between. Looked up from germline, CDR1 is SGHRS and CDR2 is YFSETQ. Full variable domain (rest looked up from reference TRBV5-1 and TRBJ2-7): KAGVTQTPRYLIKTRGQQVTLSCSPISGHRSVSWYQQTPGQGLQFLFEYFSETQRNKGNFPGRFSGRQFSNSRSEMNVSTLELGDSALYLCASSPAGDISYEQYFGPGTRLTVT.

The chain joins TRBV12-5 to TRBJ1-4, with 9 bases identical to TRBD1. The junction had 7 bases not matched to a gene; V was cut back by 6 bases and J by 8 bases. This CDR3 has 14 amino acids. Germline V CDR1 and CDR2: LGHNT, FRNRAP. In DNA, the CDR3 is TGTGCTAGTGGCCCGGGACAGGGAGGCGAAAAACTGTTTTTT. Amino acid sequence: CASGPGQGGEKLFF.

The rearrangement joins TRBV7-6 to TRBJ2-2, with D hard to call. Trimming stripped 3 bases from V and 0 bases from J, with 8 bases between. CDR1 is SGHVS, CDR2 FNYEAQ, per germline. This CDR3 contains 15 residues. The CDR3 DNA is TGTGCCAGCAGCTTTGGTACACCGAACACCGGGGAGCTGTTTTTT. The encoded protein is CASSFGTPNTGELFF.

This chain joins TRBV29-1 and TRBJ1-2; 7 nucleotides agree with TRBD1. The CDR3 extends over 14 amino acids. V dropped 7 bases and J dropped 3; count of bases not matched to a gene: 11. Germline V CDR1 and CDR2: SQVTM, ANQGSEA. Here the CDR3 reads CSASPTGDYYGYTF. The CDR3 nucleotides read TGCAGCGCCTCTCCTACAGGGGATTACTATGGCTACACCTTC.

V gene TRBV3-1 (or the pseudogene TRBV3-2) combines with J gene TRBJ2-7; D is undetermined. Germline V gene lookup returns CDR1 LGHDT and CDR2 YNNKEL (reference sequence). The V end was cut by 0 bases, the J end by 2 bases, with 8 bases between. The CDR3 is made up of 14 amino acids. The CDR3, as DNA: TGTGCCAGCAGCCAAGACGACGGAGCCTACGAGCAGTACTTC. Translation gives CASSQDDGAYEQYF.

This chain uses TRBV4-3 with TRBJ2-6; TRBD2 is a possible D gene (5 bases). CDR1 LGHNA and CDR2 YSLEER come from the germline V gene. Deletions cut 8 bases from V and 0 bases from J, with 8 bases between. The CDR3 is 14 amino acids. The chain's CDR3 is CASGLYSGANVLTF. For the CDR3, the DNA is TGCGCCAGCGGACTTTACTCTGGGGCCAACGTCCTGACTTTC.